Below, 20 T cell receptor beta chains from the same sample are listed, as sequenced in a study of T cells in Graves' hyperthyroidism and ophthalmopathy. RNA transcripts gave rise to amplified TCR beta CDR3 regions. A first-round RT-PCR of the TCR CDR3 used the HTBI primer set. TCRdb used MiXCR to reprocess the multiplex PCR reads, holding one entry per CDR3 protein. This table holds about 640,000 distinct CDR3 sequences, just under 45% found once. The specimen was peripheral blood or thyroid tissue (not recorded which). The receptors originated from an adult man with Graves' disease, either hyperthyroidism or ophthalmopathy (not recorded which).

This chain connects TRBV7-6 to TRBJ1-5; no clear D. CDR3 length: 14 residues. V lost 5 bases and J lost 5, with 13 bases in between. The germline V gene has CDR1 SGHVS and CDR2 FNYEAQ. This CDR3 reads CASSDLGLDQPQHF. DNA of the CDR3: TGTGCCAGCAGCGACCTAGGTCTCGATCAGCCCCAGCATTTT.

This clonotype was recorded at least ten times. The chain joins TRBV9 to TRBJ2-7; no definite D call. CDR1 is SGDLS, CDR2 YYNGEE, per germline. The CDR3 is made up of 13 amino acids. V dropped 1 base and J dropped 4 bases, with 9 bases sitting between them. CDR3 protein: CASSVLPEYEQYF. In DNA, the CDR3 is TGTGCCAGCAGCGTACTCCCCGAGTACGAGCAGTACTTC.

With respect to this clonotype: At one of its ends the junction is not consistent with the germline gene, which may arise from a read error. The chain employs TRBV24-1 and TRBJ2-2; 7 bases are shared with TRBD1. Germline assignment: CDR1 KGHDR and CDR2 SFDVKD. There are 16 residues in the CDR3. The CDR3 sequence: CASSDQGTVNTGELFF. CDR3 bases: TGTGCCAGCAGTGATCAGGGGACAGTGAACACCGGGGAGCTGTTTTTT.

The chain is built from TRBV7-9 and TRBJ1-1; D possibly corresponds to TRBD1 (5 bases). V was pared by 5 bases and J by 4 bases, with 14 bases between. The CDR3 is 14 amino acids. The germline V gene has CDR1 SEHNR and CDR2 FQNEAQ (reference sequence). This CDR3 reads CASSHGGVFTEAFF. CDR3 DNA: TGTGCCAGCAGCCATGGGGGTGTTTTCACTGAAGCTTTCTTT.

The rearrangement uses TRBV29-1 and TRBJ1-1; perhaps TRBD1 as D (6 bases). This CDR3 spans 11 amino acids. Trimming removed 6 bases at V and 6 bases at J, with 11 bases between. Germline V gene sequence: CDR1 SQVTM, CDR2 ANQGSEA. CDR3 region: CSVTGIPEAFF. In nucleotides, the CDR3 is TGCAGCGTCACAGGGATACCTGAAGCTTTCTTT.

With respect to this clonotype: This may be a read error: a much more frequent sequence differs by one nucleotide. This rearrangement joins TRBV7-9 to TRBJ1-1, with D unresolved. Germline V CDR1 and CDR2: SEHNR, FQNEAQ (reference sequence). The CDR3 spans 13 residues. In nucleotides, the CDR3 is TGTGCCAGCAGCTTAGGGGCGAGGGCTGAAGCTTACTTT. Protein sequence: CASSLGARAEAYF.

In this sample, this clonotype turned up a few times. The genes are TRBV7-9 and TRBJ2-6; D uncertain. The CDR3 extends over 16 amino acids. Per germline, CDR1 SEHNR and CDR2 FQNEAQ (reference sequence). The ends were cut back, 1 base at V and 2 bases at J, with 9 bases in the middle. CDR3 in amino acids: CASSLEGNPGANVLTF. CDR3 in DNA: TGTGCCAGCAGCTTAGAGGGAAATCCTGGGGCCAACGTCCTGACTTTC. Filled out from reference TRBV7-9 and TRBJ2-6, the complete variable domain reads DTGVSQNPRHKITKRGQNVTFRCDPISEHNRLYWYRQTLGQGPEFLTYFQNEAQLEKSRLLSDRFSAERPKGSFSTLEIQRTEQGDSAMYLCASSLEGNPGANVLTFGAGSRLTVL.

Concerning this clonotype itself: This may arise from a read error, as a much more abundant clone is one base away. The chain has TRBV25-1 and TRBJ1-2, with D maybe TRBD1 (6 bases). V was cut by 8 bases and J by 7 bases, with 14 bases left in between. Germline lookup yields CDR1 MGHDK and CDR2 SYGVNS. The CDR3 runs 12 residues. Here the CDR3 DNA reads TGTGCCAGCGGAGGAACAGGGTTTGGCTACACCTTC. It translates to CASGGTGFGYTF.

This clonotype occurred a few times. J is TRBJ1-3 and V is TRBV7-9; D gene ambiguous. The CDR3 length is 14 residues. Germline V lookup: CDR1 SEHNR, CDR2 FQNEAQ (reference sequence). The ends were cut back, 5 bases at V and 2 bases at J, with 10 bases in the middle. The CDR3 region is CASSPWTAGNTIYF. The CDR3 region has the DNA TGTGCCAGCAGCCCATGGACTGCTGGAAACACCATATATTTT. Based on the CDR3 plus reference TRBV7-9 and TRBJ1-3, the full variable domain is DTGVSQNPRHKITKRGQNVTFRCDPISEHNRLYWYRQTLGQGPEFLTYFQNEAQLEKSRLLSDRFSAERPKGSFSTLEIQRTEQGDSAMYLCASSPWTAGNTIYFGEGSWLTVV.

The chain employs TRBV20-1 and TRBJ2-5; 9 bases match TRBD1. CDR1 is DFQATT and CDR2 is SNEGSKA in the germline V gene (reference sequence). This CDR3 is built from 12 residues. Here the CDR3 reads CTGTGHEETQYF. CDR3 nucleotides: TGCACCGGGACAGGGCATGAAGAGACCCAGTACTTC.

The chain has TRBV7-2 and TRBJ2-5, with 12 bases fitting TRBD2. Per germline, CDR1 SGHTA and CDR2 FQGNSA. Unmatched junction bases numbered 3, after V lost 6 bases and J lost 1 base. This CDR3 spans 15 amino acids. CDR3 region: CASRRTSGTQETQYF. In DNA form, the CDR3 reads TGTGCCAGCAGAAGGACTAGCGGGACCCAAGAGACCCAGTACTTC.

The chain combines TRBV12-3 or TRBV12-4 with TRBJ1-1; 8 bases fit TRBD1. The CDR3 length is 15 residues. V lost 4 bases and J lost 2; bases outside the gene matches: 6. The CDR3 region has the DNA TGTGCCAGCAGTTACGCGGGACAGGCAAACACTGAAGCTTTCTTT. This gives the protein CASSYAGQANTEAFF.

This clonotype came up once. At one end the junction does not follow the germline gene, possibly because of a read error. The chain joins TRBV7-7 to TRBJ2-7; 12 bases are a match to TRBD2. Germline CDR1 and CDR2: SSHAT and FNYEAQ (reference sequence). The CDR3 consists of 16 residues. Here the CDR3 DNA reads TGTGCTAGCAGCTTCACTAGCGGGAGGCCCCCCTACGAGCAGTACTTC. Translating it yields CASSFTSGRPPYEQYF.

The genes are TRBV5-1 and TRBJ1-6; 10 nucleotides align to TRBD1. Germline-derived CDR1 and CDR2 are SGHRS and YFSETQ. V trimming: 4 bases; J trimming: 8 bases; junction bases outside the gene matches: 6. CDR3 size: 15 residues. CDR3 nucleotides: TGCGCCAGCAGCCTTTACGGGACAGGGGATTCACCCCTCCACTTT. Translation gives CASSLYGTGDSPLHF.

This chain joins TRBV11-2 and TRBJ1-6, with TRBD1 identical over 9 bases. The CDR3 spans 15 residues. V was clipped by 5 bases and J by 7 bases; unmatched bases: 6. CDR1 and CDR2 (germline): SGHAT, FQNNGV. CDR3 in DNA: TGTGCCAGCAGCCTAAAGACAGGGGGGAATTCACCCCTCCACTTT. Amino acid sequence: CASSLKTGGNSPLHF.

V usage is TRBV2 and J usage is TRBJ1-5; maybe TRBD1 (6 bases). The CDR3 is made up of 15 amino acids. Trimming cost V 7 bases and J 3 bases, with 16 bases left between them. Germline V gene sequence: CDR1 SNHLY, CDR2 FYNNEI. DNA of the CDR3: TGTGCCAGCAAAAGGCCAGGGGACTCCAATCAGCCCCAGCATTTT. It encodes CASKRPGDSNQPQHF.

This clonotype was seen a few times. The chain links TRBV6-5 to TRBJ2-7; 8 bases map to TRBD1. Germline V gives CDR1 MNHEY, CDR2 SVGAGI. Unmatched junction bases numbered 7, after V lost 2 bases and J lost 4 bases. This CDR3 region has 15 residues. CDR3 DNA: TGTGCCAGCAGTTACGGGGCAGGGGGCGAGTACGAGCAGTACTTC. Protein sequence: CASSYGAGGEYEQYF.

J is TRBJ2-7 and V is TRBV5-1; a possible D gene is TRBD2 (5 bases). V gave up 7 bases and J gave up 6 bases, with 20 bases separating them. The germline V gene has CDR1 SGHRS and CDR2 YFSETQ. CDR3 length equals 14 residues. CDR3 nucleotide sequence: TGCGCCAGCGGACGTTACGGGGAGCCCGCCGAGCAGTACTTC. Its translation: CASGRYGEPAEQYF.

This clonotype was observed at least ten times. The chain combines TRBV19 with TRBJ1-4; TRBD1 aligns across 9 bases. V was clipped by 7 bases and J by 8 bases; unmatched bases: 11. CDR1 and CDR2 (germline): LNHDA, SQIVND (reference sequence). The CDR3 loop spans 15 amino acids. The CDR3 DNA reads as TGTGCCAGTACCATCGCGGGACAGGGTAGAGAAAAACTGTTTTTT. Protein product: CASTIAGQGREKLFF.

The chain links TRBV7-2 to TRBJ2-7; 7 bases are shared with TRBD2. Germline CDR1 and CDR2: SGHTA and FQGNSA. V was pared by 1 base and J by 2 bases, with 11 bases of the junction left unmatched. This CDR3 has 17 residues. CDR3 loop: CASSLGALAGDTYEQYF. The CDR3 coding sequence is TGTGCCAGCAGCTTAGGGGCCCTCGCGGGGGATACCTACGAGCAGTACTTC.